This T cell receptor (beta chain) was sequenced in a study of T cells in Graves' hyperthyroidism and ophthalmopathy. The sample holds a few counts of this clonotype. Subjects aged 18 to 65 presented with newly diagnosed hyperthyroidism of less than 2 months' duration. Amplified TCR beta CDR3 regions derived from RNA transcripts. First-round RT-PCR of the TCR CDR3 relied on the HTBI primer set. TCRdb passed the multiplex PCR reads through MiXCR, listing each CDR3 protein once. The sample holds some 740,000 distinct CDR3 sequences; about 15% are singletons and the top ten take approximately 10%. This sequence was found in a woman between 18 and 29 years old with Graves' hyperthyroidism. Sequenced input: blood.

The CDR3, as DNA: TGTGCCAGCAGCTTATGGACAGGTCCCAACTACGAGCAGTACTTC. This gives the protein CASSLWTGPNYEQYF. J is TRBJ2-7 and V is TRBV7-2; 7 nucleotides line up with TRBD1. In germline, CDR1 is SGHTA, CDR2 FQGNSA. This CDR3 comprises 15 residues. Trimming cost V 2 bases and J 3 bases; bases outside gene matches: 7.